This T cell receptor (beta chain) was captured in a study of blood T cell repertoires in COVID-19. Grouping used clinical history reported by participants in a survey and questionnaire. Generated by immunoSEQ multiplex PCR, the TCRdb table keeps only in-frame clones and is missing some. The sample has about 250,000 clones, around nine tenths seen once. Sequenced: PBMCs or T cells enriched from blood (not recorded which). This clonotype was obtained from a woman between 45 and 65 years old who had recovered from COVID-19.

CDR3 nucleotide sequence: TGTGCCAGCGCAGCGGGCGGACTCAATGAGCAGTTCTTC. It yields the protein CASAAGGLNEQFF. The chain recombines TRBV6-5 with TRBJ2-1, with D perhaps matching TRBD2 (6 bases). Trimming took 8 bases from V and 6 from J, leaving 14 bases between them. The V gene's germline CDR1 is MNHEY and CDR2 SVGAGI. The CDR3 extends over 13 amino acids.